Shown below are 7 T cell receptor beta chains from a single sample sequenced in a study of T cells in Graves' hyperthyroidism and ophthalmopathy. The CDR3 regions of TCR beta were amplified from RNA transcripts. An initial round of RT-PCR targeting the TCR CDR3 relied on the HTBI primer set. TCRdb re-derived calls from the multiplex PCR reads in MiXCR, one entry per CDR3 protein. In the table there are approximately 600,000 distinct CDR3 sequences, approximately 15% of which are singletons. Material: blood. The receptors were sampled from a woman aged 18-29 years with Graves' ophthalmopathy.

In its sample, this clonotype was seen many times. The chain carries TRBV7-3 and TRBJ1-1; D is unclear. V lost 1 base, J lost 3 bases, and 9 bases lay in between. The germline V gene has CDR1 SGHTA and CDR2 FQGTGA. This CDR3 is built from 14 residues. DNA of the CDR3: TGTGCCAGCAGCTTAATGCCCCGGGACACTGAAGCTTTCTTT. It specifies CASSLMPRDTEAFF.

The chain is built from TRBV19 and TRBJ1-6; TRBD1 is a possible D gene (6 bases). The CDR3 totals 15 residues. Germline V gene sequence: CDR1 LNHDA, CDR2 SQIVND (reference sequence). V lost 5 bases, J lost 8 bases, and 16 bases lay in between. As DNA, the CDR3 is TGTGCCAGTAGTCCTCTCGACAGGAAGTATTCACCCCTCCACTTT. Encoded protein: CASSPLDRKYSPLHF.

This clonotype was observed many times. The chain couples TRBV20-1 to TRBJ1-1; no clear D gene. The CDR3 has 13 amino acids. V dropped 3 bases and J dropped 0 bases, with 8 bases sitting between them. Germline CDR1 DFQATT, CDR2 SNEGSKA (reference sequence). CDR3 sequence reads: CSARPFMNTEAFF. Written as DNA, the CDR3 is TGCAGTGCTAGGCCCTTCATGAACACTGAAGCTTTCTTT.

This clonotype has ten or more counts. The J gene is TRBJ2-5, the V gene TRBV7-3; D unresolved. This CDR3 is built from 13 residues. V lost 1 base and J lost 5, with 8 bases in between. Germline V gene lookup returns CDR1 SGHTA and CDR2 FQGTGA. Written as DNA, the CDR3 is TGTGCCAGCAGCTTAAATCCCGGGGAGACCCAGTACTTC. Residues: CASSLNPGETQYF.

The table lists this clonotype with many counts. Written as DNA, the CDR3 is TGCAGTGCTAAACAGGGGTGGCCCGCCAGCTCCTATAATTCACCCCTCCACTTT. It encodes CSAKQGWPASSYNSPLHF. The rearrangement links TRBV20-1 to TRBJ1-6; 7 bases agree with TRBD1. This CDR3 has 18 residues. Germline assignment: CDR1 DFQATT and CDR2 SNEGSKA (reference sequence). J lost 0 bases, V lost 4 bases, and 12 bases had no gene match.

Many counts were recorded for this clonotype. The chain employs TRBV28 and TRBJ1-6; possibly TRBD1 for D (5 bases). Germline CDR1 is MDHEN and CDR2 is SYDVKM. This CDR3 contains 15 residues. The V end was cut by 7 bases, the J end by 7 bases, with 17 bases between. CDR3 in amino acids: CASIQATTGNSPLHF. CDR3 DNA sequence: TGTGCCAGCATACAGGCCACAACCGGGAATTCACCCCTCCACTTT.

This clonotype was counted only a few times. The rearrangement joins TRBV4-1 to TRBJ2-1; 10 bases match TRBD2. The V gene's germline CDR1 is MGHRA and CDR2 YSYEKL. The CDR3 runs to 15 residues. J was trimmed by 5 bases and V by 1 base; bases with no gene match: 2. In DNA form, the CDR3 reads TGCGCCAGCAGCCAAGGTAGCGGGAGGAACAATGAGCAGTTCTTC. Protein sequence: CASSQGSGRNNEQFF.